This is a list of T cell receptor beta chains from one sample in a study of T cell responses to AZD1222 COVID-19 vaccine. Clones were sequenced by immunoSEQ multiplex PCR, and TCRdb holds only the in-frame ones, with some missing. The sample yields 95,000 to 150,000 clones, over 75% seen once. The material was peripheral blood, obtained on day 0 of AZD1222 vaccination. These receptors were collected from an adult in good health. Each CDR3 is given with its conserved first and last residue. D genes are given only for firm matches. The size field is filled for only some rows; it gives once, few, many or a size class.

>TRBD1|-|TRBJ2-2|14|TRBV10-2
CASRETGKTGELFF
TGCGCCAGCAGGGAGACAGGGAAAACCGGGGAGCTGTTTTTT
>TRBD2|-|TRBJ2-3|15|TRBV3-1/TRBV3-2
CASRLLAGGTDTQYF
TGTGCCAGCAGGCTACTAGCGGGAGGTACAGATACGCAGTATTTT
>TRBD2|-|TRBJ2-7|15|TRBV18
CASSPSPREINEQYF
TGTGCCAGCTCACCATCCCCGCGGGAGATAAACGAGCAGTACTTC
>-|-|TRBJ1-1|17|TRBV9
CASTFREGGVGDTEAFF
TGTGCCAGCACCTTCCGGGAGGGGGGGGTAGGCGACACTGAAGCTTTCTTT
>-|-|TRBJ2-3|14|TRBV24-1
CATSDLPYTDTQYF
TGTGCCACCAGTGATTTGCCCTACACAGATACGCAGTATTTT
>-|once|TRBJ1-2|14|TRBV7-8
CASSPGHPNYGYTF
TGTGCCAGCAGCCCCGGACATCCTAACTATGGCTACACCTTC
>-|-|TRBJ2-7|16|TRBV6-5
CASSYSISRSSYEQYF
TGTGCCAGCAGTTACTCGATTTCCAGGAGCTCCTACGAGCAGTACTTC
>-|-|TRBJ2-1|16|TRBV5-4
CASSLAERQTYNEQFF
TGTGCCAGCAGCTTGGCGGAGCGCCAGACCTACAATGAGCAGTTCTTC
>TRBD2|-|TRBJ2-7|15|TRBV9
CASSAGTSGSSEQYF
TGTGCCAGCAGCGCCGGGACTAGCGGGAGCTCCGAGCAGTACTTC
>TRBD2|-|TRBJ2-7|16|TRBV11-2
CASSWPGLAGVYEQYF
TGTGCCAGCAGCTGGCCCGGACTAGCGGGGGTCTACGAGCAGTACTTC
>TRBD2|-|TRBJ2-7|18|TRBV5-1
CASSLIPVTTSSPYEQYF
TGCGCCAGCAGCTTAATTCCCGTTACGACTAGCAGCCCCTACGAGCAGTACTTC
>-|-|TRBJ2-1|11|TRBV19
CASSIGSEQFF
TGTGCCAGTAGTATTGGCAGTGAGCAGTTCTTC
>TRBD2|-|TRBJ2-1|15|TRBV9
CASSPGTSGFNEQFF
TGTGCCAGCAGCCCCGGGACTAGCGGTTTCAATGAGCAGTTCTTC
>-|-|TRBJ2-3|13|TRBV9
CASSVMGTDTQYF
TGTGCCAGCAGCGTTATGGGCACAGATACGCAGTATTTT
>-|-|TRBJ1-6|14|TRBV6-2/TRBV6-3
CASSPGRGGSPLHF
TGTGCCAGCAGTCCGGGACGGGGCGGTTCACCCCTCCACTTT
>-|-|TRBJ2-7|13|TRBV18
CASSPPGTYEQYF
TGTGCCAGCTCACCCCCGGGGACCTACGAGCAGTACTTC
>-|-|TRBJ1-4|17|TRBV5-8
CASSLGQGIPTNEKLFF
TGTGCCAGCAGCTTGGGGCAGGGGATCCCCACCAATGAAAAACTGTTTTTT
>TRBD1|-|TRBJ1-6|17|TRBV3-1/TRBV3-2
CASSHGTGATMGSPLHF
TGTGCCAGCAGCCATGGGACAGGGGCGACCATGGGTTCACCCCTCCACTTT
>-|-|TRBJ1-3|16|TRBV5-1
CASSMGAVPSGNTIYF
TGCGCCAGCAGCATGGGGGCAGTTCCTTCTGGAAACACCATATATTTT
>-|-|TRBJ2-3|14|TRBV7-2
CASSRDLHTDTQYF
TGTGCCAGCAGCCGGGACCTCCACACAGATACGCAGTATTTT
>-|-|TRBJ1-5|15|TRBV10-3
CAISATAYSNQPQHF
TGTGCCATCAGTGCCACAGCATATAGCAATCAGCCCCAGCATTTT
>-|-|TRBJ2-7|14|TRBV5-4
CASSLGAVPYEQYF
TGTGCCAGCAGCTTGGGTGCAGTCCCCTACGAGCAGTACTTC
>-|-|TRBJ1-4|15|TRBV6-5
CASSSTWGANEKLFF
TGTGCCAGCAGCTCTACGTGGGGGGCTAATGAAAAACTGTTTTTT
>-|-|TRBJ1-4|14|TRBV28
CASREGGTNEKLFF
TGTGCCAGCAGGGAGGGTGGTACTAATGAAAAACTGTTTTTT
>-|-|TRBJ1-2|13|TRBV15
CATSLGQGDGYTF
TGTGCCACCAGTCTGGGACAAGGAGATGGCTACACCTTC
>-|-|TRBJ2-7|15|TRBV2
CASSVTGQLDYEQYF
TGTGCCAGCAGTGTAACCGGACAGCTGGACTACGAGCAGTACTTC
>-|-|TRBJ1-1|13|TRBV6-5
CASSDRWVIEAFF
TGTGCCAGCAGCGACAGGTGGGTCATTGAAGCTTTCTTT
>TRBD1|-|TRBJ1-1|14|TRBV5-1
CASSQTGFRTEAFF
TGCGCCAGCAGCCAGACAGGGTTTCGCACTGAAGCTTTCTTT
>-|-|TRBJ2-2|15|TRBV18
CASSPLPRATGELFF
TGTGCCAGCTCACCACTTCCAAGGGCCACCGGGGAGCTGTTTTTT